This record looks at one T cell receptor beta chain sequence and its context. This specimen belongs to a study of shared clonotypes between healthy human individuals. About the research overall: Three CD4 naive, three CD4 memory, two CD8 naive and one CD8 memory plate were used per donor.

This CDR3 has 13 amino acids. Germline loops: CDR1 SGHKS, CDR2 YYEKEE (reference sequence). V lost 1 base to trimming and J lost 3 bases, with 8 bases between them. Assay execution proceeded at the deep level. DNA at about 200 ng, roughly 27,000 T cell genomes, went into sorted-subset replicate PCRs. This table comes from immunoSEQ multiplex PCR, and its TCRdb copy is limited to in-frame clones, with some not included. The sample holds about 1.5 million clones; around 98% are singletons and the top ten take approximately 0.45%. Sequencing was done on a sample of naive CD4+ T cells sorted from blood. The subset: CD45RA+ positively selected. This receptor was obtained from a man aged 25-45 years in good health. The V gene is TRBV5-5, the J gene TRBJ2-7; D is undetermined. The CDR3 is CASSLWHRYEQYF. The CDR3 nucleotides read TGTGCCAGCAGCTTGTGGCACCGCTACGAGCAGTACTTC. Filled out from reference TRBV5-5 and TRBJ2-7, the complete variable domain reads DAGVTQSPTHLIKTRGQQVTLRCSPISGHKSVSWYQQVLGQGPQFIFQYYEKEERGRGNFPDRFSARQFPNYSSELNVNALLLGDSALYLCASSLWHRYEQYFGPGTRLTVT.